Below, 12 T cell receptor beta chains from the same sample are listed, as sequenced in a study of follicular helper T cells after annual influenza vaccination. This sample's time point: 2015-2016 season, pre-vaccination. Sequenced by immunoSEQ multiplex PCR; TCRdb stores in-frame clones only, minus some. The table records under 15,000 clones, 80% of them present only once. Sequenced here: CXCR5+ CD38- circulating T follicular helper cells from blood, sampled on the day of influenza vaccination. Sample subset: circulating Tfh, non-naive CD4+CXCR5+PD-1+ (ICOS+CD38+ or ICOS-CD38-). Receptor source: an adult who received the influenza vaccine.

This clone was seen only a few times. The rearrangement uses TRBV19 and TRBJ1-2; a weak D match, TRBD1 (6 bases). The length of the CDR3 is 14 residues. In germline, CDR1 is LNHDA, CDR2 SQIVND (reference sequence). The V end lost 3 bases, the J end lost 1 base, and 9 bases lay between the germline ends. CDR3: CASSMDSYNYGYTF. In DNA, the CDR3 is TGTGCCAGTAGTATGGACAGTTATAACTATGGCTACACCTTC.

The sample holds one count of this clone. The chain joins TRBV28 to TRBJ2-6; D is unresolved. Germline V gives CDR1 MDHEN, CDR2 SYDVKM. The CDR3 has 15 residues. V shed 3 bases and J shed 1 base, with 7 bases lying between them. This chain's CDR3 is CASSFQRSGANVLTF. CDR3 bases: TGTGCCAGCAGTTTCCAGAGGTCTGGGGCCAACGTCCTGACTTTC. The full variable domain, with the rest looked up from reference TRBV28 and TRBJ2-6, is DVKVTQSSRYLVKRTGEKVFLECVQDMDHENMFWYRQDPGLGLRLIYFSYDVKMKEKGDIPEGYSVSREKKERFSLILESASTNQTSMYLCASSFQRSGANVLTFGAGSRLTVL.

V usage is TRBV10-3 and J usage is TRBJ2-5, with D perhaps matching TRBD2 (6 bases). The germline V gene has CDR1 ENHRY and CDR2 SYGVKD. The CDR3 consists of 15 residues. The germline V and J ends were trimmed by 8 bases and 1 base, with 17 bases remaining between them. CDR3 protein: CAIPPPAGSQETQYF. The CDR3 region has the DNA TGTGCCATCCCCCCCCCGGCGGGGTCCCAAGAGACCCAGTACTTC.

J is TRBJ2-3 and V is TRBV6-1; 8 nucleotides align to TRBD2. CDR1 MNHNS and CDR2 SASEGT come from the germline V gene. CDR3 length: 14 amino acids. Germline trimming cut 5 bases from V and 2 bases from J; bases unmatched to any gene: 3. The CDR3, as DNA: TGTGCCAGCAGTTGGCGGGGGGACACAGATACGCAGTATTTT. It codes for CASSWRGDTDTQYF.

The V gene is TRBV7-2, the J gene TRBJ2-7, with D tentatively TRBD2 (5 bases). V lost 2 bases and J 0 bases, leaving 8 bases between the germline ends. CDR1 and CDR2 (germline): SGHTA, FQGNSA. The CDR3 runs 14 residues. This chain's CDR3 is CASSLMGSSYEQYF. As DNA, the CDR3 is TGTGCCAGCAGCTTAATGGGGAGCTCCTACGAGCAGTACTTC. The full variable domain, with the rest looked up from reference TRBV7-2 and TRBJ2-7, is GAGVSQSPSNKVTEKGKDVELRCDPISGHTALYWYRQSLGQGLEFLIYFQGNSAPDKSGLPSDRFSAERTGGSVSTLTIQRTQQEDSAVYLCASSLMGSSYEQYFGPGTRLTVT.

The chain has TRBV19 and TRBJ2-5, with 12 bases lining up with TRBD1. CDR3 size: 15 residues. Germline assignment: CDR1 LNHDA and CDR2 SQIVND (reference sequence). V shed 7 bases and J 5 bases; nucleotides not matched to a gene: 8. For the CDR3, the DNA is TGTGCCAGTACCTCGGGACAGGGGGCGTCGGAGACCCAGTACTTC. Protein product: CASTSGQGASETQYF.

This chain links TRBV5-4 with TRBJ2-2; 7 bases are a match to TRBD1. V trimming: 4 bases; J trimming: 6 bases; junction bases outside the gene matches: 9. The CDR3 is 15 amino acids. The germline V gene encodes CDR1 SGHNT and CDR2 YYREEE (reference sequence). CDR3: CASSPKTQGPGELFF. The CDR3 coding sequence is TGTGCCAGCAGCCCAAAAACACAGGGGCCCGGGGAGCTGTTTTTT.

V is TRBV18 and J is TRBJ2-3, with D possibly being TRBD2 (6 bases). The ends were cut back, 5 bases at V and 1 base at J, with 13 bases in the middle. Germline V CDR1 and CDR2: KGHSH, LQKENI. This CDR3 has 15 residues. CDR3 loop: CASSSLGGRTDTQYF. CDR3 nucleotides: TGTGCCAGCTCATCCCTGGGGGGTCGCACAGATACGCAGTATTTT.

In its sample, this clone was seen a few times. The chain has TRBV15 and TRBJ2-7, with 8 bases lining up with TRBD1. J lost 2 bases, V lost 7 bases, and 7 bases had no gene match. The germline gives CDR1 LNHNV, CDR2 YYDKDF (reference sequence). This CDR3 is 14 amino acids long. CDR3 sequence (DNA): TGTGCCACCAAAAAGGACAGGGTGGCCTACGAGCAGTACTTC. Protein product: CATKKDRVAYEQYF.

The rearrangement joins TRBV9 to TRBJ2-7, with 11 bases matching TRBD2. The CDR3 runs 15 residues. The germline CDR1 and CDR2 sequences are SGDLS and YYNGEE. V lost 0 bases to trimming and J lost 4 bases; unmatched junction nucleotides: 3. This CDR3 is CASSVGLAGGYEQYF. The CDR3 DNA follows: TGTGCCAGCAGCGTAGGGCTAGCGGGGGGTTACGAGCAGTACTTC.

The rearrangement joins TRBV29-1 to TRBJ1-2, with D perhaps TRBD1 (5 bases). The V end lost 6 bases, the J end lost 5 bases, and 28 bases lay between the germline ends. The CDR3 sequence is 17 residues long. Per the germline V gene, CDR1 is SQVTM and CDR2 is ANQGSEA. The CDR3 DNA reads TGCAGCGTGCCGGGTGAGGGCAGGGTAAATGAGCAGTATGGCTACACCTTC. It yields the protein CSVPGEGRVNEQYGYTF.

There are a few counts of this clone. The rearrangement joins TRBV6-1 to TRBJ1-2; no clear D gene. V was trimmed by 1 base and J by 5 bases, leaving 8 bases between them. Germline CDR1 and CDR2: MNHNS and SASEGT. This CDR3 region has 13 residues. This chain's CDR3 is CASSEVSEYGYTF. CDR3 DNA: TGTGCCAGCAGTGAAGTGTCTGAGTATGGCTACACCTTC.